What follows is one TCR beta chain and its context. No antigen is known for it. Germline V CDR1 and CDR2: SGHDT, YYEEEE. The length of the CDR3 is 17 residues. V shed 2 bases, J shed 10 bases, and the junction held 15 bases outside the gene matches. The sample belongs to a study of T cell responses to AZD1222 COVID-19 vaccine. Study observations and caveats: Nearly half of spike-specific TCRs reportedly target variant regions that are unmutated in the B.1.351 and B.1.1.7 variants. CD4 TCRs linked to vaccination spanned spike, dominating at 160-218 and 743-854. Donors were largely white British and mainly female; clonal diversity was possibly underestimated.

Only in-frame clones appear in the TCRdb table, and some are missing; sequencing was by immunoSEQ multiplex PCR. The sample lists around 78,000 clones, 85% to 90% occurring once. This chain uses TRBV5-6 with TRBJ1-6, with 7 nucleotides matching TRBD1. This clonotype was obtained from an adult who received the AZD1222 COVID-19 vaccine. The material was peripheral blood, obtained 28 days after the second AZD1222 dose. CDR3 protein: CASSLYGTAIDRSPLHF. As DNA, the CDR3 is TGTGCCAGCAGCTTATATGGGACAGCCATAGACCGATCACCCCTCCACTTT.